The clone carrying this T cell receptor beta chain was found a few times. What it binds is unknown. From mRNA, alpha and beta CDR3 regions were amplified using semiquantitative ARM-PCR. Tagged nested gene-specific primers were used first, then communal superprimers amplified exponentially. MiXCR, run by TCRdb on the multiplex PCR reads, gives a single entry per CDR3 protein. The profile shows roughly 7,400 distinct CDR3 sequences, roughly 70% of them singletons. Pooled CD4+ and CD8+ T cells were bead-selected with anti-CD45RA to get naive and transitional cells. These data belong to a study of relationships among human T cell subsets. General observations from the study: Many CDR3s were shared across Th1, Th2 and regulatory subsets. Across seven subsets, gene usage, CDR3 length and N-additions did not differ significantly. Over 50% of CD8+ cytotoxic sequences were in clones over 100 reads; regulatory and Th2 had few. Bead-based sorting did not rule out CD4+CD8+ double-positive cells.

The V segment lost 5 bases and the J segment 1 base; nucleotides outside the gene matches: 3. The CDR3 contains 14 residues. The rearrangement links TRBV12-3 or TRBV12-4 to TRBJ1-1; 8 nucleotides match TRBD1. The TCR originated in a man aged 35 to 55 in good health. The sample taken for sequencing was naive and transitional (CD45RA+) T cells sorted from blood. The CDR3 sequence: CASSIQGENTEAFF. CDR3 nucleotide sequence: TGTGCCAGCAGTATACAGGGGGAGAACACTGAAGCTTTCTTT.